This T cell receptor beta chain was captured in a study of cytomegalovirus exposure and HLA in healthy donors. Primers for the PCR totalled 60 Vbeta and 13 Jbeta. The protocol was immunoSEQ multiplex PCR, while the TCRdb copy is restricted to in-frame clones and leaves out a portion. This table holds 85,000 to 100,000 clones, 85% to 90% found once. Donors were nominally healthy when sampled, though unrecorded immune exposures were likely. The CDR3 is 14 residues long. Looked up from germline, CDR1 is SGHTA and CDR2 is FQGTGA. Trimming shortened V by 5 bases and J by 9 bases, and 17 bases separated the two germline ends.

This sequence was found in a man between 18 and 29 years old in good health and CMV-seronegative. V gene TRBV7-3 combines with J gene TRBJ2-1; no clear D. The source material was PBMCs. The CDR3 loop reads CASSPLPVPREQFF. The CDR3 DNA follows: TGTGCCAGCAGCCCCCTGCCAGTCCCCCGTGAGCAGTTCTTC.